This T cell receptor (beta chain) was identified during a study of cytomegalovirus exposure and HLA in healthy donors (dated by TCRdb to 2016 to 2017). Study-wide context: An earlier analysis of 587 of the donors reported more than 250 Gb of sequence data and more than 90 million unique TCR beta sequences from 150 million to 200 million T cells. Because of strong linkage in the cohort, five DR-DQ haplotypes were treated as single units for association and clustering. Every repertoire in the discovery cohort had been generated on one and the same sequencing platform. The number of typed donors differed by locus: about 620-630 for A, B, C, DRB1 and DQB1; 500 to 550 for DQA1; some 590 for DPA1; and around 490 for DPB1. The study profiled the T cell repertoires of hundreds of subjects by immunosequencing and related them to cytomegalovirus serostatus. HLA typing covered class I and class II loci at four-digit resolution. High-throughput TCR immunosequencing, statistical association of individual TCRs with disease status, and machine learning were combined to predict cytomegalovirus infection status. Rather than drawing on any new phenotypic data, the later analysis identified candidate immune exposures from TCR beta sequences and the way those sequences occurred across donors. Besides the first cohort of roughly 660 subjects, a separate validation cohort made up of roughly 120 different subjects was used. The study was designed to test whether signatures of past pathogen exposure could be identified by cataloging public T cell receptors. In an earlier analysis of more than 550 of the donors, high-throughput TCR beta sequencing was used to judge whether each TCR beta V gene segment behaved as functional or pseudogenic. The genetic ancestry cluster associated with self-reported Caucasian donors included over 65% of the roughly 400 genotyped donors. A later genetic analysis took genome-wide SNP genotypes for about 55% of the roughly 700 donors and used that subset as a discovery cohort. Among a few hundred genotyped donors of the cohort, an average of about 240,000 unique TCR beta nucleotide sequences were sequenced per donor, roughly 20% of them non-productive. About 300 gigabases of sequencing data and 91 million or so unique TCR sequences made up an early release that covered fewer than 650 HLA-typed donors. In a later analysis, previously published TCR beta repertoires from several hundred donors were re-analyzed and high-resolution HLA genotyping was added so that TCR occurrence patterns could be studied. Alongside the repertoire data, information on donor age, sex, ethnicity and CMV serostatus was compiled.

What the work shows at the level of the full study, not this receptor alone: In both the original and validation cohorts, the classifier was reported to diagnose cytomegalovirus status with high specificity and sensitivity. This cohort had only TCR beta chains sequenced, and the lack of alpha or paired-chain data limited which features could be detected. A further reported finding was that TCR beta sequences accurately predicted the HLA-A and HLA-B alleles for most subjects in the first cohort. In an earlier analysis of about 550 of the donors, most TCR beta V segments were observed in productive rearrangements about 87% or about 30% of the time, broadly matching IMGT annotations. The authors suggested that the approach could potentially be extended to other disease states and immunological phenotypes. In vitro tests confirmed that a few of the cytomegalovirus-associated TCR beta chains recognize cytomegalovirus antigens. According to a later analysis, TCR association rates differed among HLA loci, with DRB1 alleles showing the most associated TCRs and HLA-C alleles showing the fewest. In a later analysis, HLA-associated TCR beta chains showed more clonal expansion and lower generation probabilities than non-associated chains that were equally common. In a later analysis, most CMV-associated TCR beta chains were found to appear HLA-restricted, with HLA associations seemingly driven largely by CMV exposure. According to a later analysis, parvovirus B19, influenza, CMV and Epstein-Barr virus appeared linked to several top co-occurrence clusters. In the study, 150 to 200 TCR beta chains were listed as associated with cytomegalovirus. Because HLA typing was unavailable for some donors at each locus, only the typed subset was used in association tests. Some IMGT-functional V segments, including TRBV6-2 and TRBV6-3, could not be distinguished by the 87-base-pair reads and were therefore excluded. About 17 rarely observed V segments, including chromosome 9 orphons, were excluded from the earlier analysis of about 500 of the donors because counts were too low. A later genetic analysis reported fewer N-insertions in productive TCRs among donors in an Asian-associated ancestry cluster than the roughly 700-donor mean. For the cohort, immune exposure information was limited to CMV serostatus. Specific HLA alleles were associated with around 18,000 TCR beta sequences at a false discovery rate of 0.05 in a later analysis. Sequencing depth was assumed to be roughly uniform across donors in the presence/absence analyses, though that assumption may not hold. When HLA alleles, especially DR and DQ, strongly co-occurred, TCR associations were difficult to assign to individual alleles. Most TCR sequences were observed very rarely across donors, whereas some public TCRs were present in many individuals. Linkage disequilibrium might explain the correlated functional status among segregating V segments, but an unknown experimental factor could not be excluded. An association between a missense DCLRE1C variant and V-gene and J-gene trimming of TCR beta chains was found in a later genetic analysis and replicated in an independent cohort. A cluster of highly shared sequence variants was judged likely to be a technical artifact of the sequencing pipeline.

In the case of this clone: Its antigen specificity is not known. No base quality values were provided; no much bigger clone lies one nucleotide off.

To prepare the library, the immunoSEQ multiplex PCR assay was applied. A mixture of 60 forward primers for TCR Vbeta segments and 13 reverse primers for TCR Jbeta segments was used in the multiplex PCR. Amplification of the CDR3 region of rearranged TCR beta genes was performed with a multiplex PCR assay on genomic DNA. The Illumina HiSeq System was used to sequence the amplified TCR beta libraries as 87-base-pair reads. As for the original processing: In a later analysis, 77 million or so unique TCR beta chains were counted across the 500 to 700 repertoires, and approximately 11 million of these chains were shared by at least two donors. Raw reads were error-corrected and collapsed into unique sequences by a nearest-neighbor algorithm in which closely related sequences were merged to remove PCR and sequencing errors. To assign V, D and J gene segments, CDR3 sequences were aligned to IMGT reference sequences. For a sequence to be retained, a match of at least six nucleotides was required to both a V gene segment and a J gene segment. Rearrangements were classified as productive when the CDR3 lacked stop codons and remained in frame with V and J, and all other rearrangements were classified as non-productive. Following IMGT convention, CDR3 was defined as the stretch from the second conserved V-encoded cysteine up to the conserved J-encoded phenylalanine. The earlier analysis of a few hundred of the donors excluded sequences that lacked an unambiguous match to a single V gene segment. An earlier analysis of almost 600 of the donors classified V segments as functional when productive rearrangements were above 56.7% and as segregating when the standard deviation between donors was above 5%. To diagnose cytomegalovirus status from the catalog of TCR beta chain sequences, a statistical classification framework was built. In a later analysis, V and J genes were assigned by comparing TCR nucleotide sequences against IMGT/GENE-DB human TR gene sequences. The TCRdist pipeline was used in a later analysis to assign CDR3 sequences and most-parsimonious VDJ recombination scenarios. In a later analysis, every TCR beta chain was defined by the combination of its CDR3 amino acid sequence and its V-gene family, and reads without a unique V-gene family were dropped. A later analysis removed 600 or so highly shared, low-generation-probability nucleotide sequences to deal with suspected cross-contamination and a sequencing artifact. For each public chain, a later analysis derived a clonal expansion index from normalized ranks of inferred template counts within each repertoire. In a later analysis, generation probabilities were computed using a VDJ recombination model fitted to out-of-frame rearrangements, and the results were checked against IGoR. A later analysis scored TCR-TCR, TCR-HLA and TCR-CMV co-occurrence with hypergeometric tests, applying a repertoire-size bias correction to TCR pairs. In a later analysis, false discovery rates were estimated by permuting HLA or CMV assignments 20 times. A later analysis grouped co-occurring TCRs with DBSCAN, adding TCRdist sequence similarity when clustering within HLA-allele-positive subsets. Co-occurrence clustering excluded repertoires with fewer than 30,000 or more than 120,000 public chains, plus five with anomalous nucleotide sharing. TCRdb retrieved this table from immuneACCESS and kept in-frame rearrangements only. Not all clones are present; in checked studies, unresolved V genes account for under half, and no reason is known for the remainder. Clone size and the V and J calls come from that table; the DNA yielded D and trimming. This sample holds more than 95,000 clones; about four fifths were observed only once. Clones ranked in the top ten supply 13% to 15% of the sample.

The cohort comprised some 700 healthy bone marrow donors. Cohort members were all nominally healthy when sampled, although unrecorded immune exposures were likely present. The donor was CMV seropositive and was included in the group of 250 to 300 seropositive cohort members. A peripheral blood sample was provided by each donor, and peripheral blood mononuclear cells were used for TCR beta sequencing. Genomic DNA extraction from the blood cell samples was performed with the Qiagen DNeasy Blood Extraction Kit. From a lookup of the germline V gene (reference sequence), CDR1 and CDR2 are SGHNT and YYREEE. Trimming leaves V shorter by 4 bases and J shorter by 10 bases, with the junction holding 3 bases beyond the gene matches. The CDR3 contains 12 residues, cysteine and phenylalanine counted. Only the CDR3 part of the read is kept: 36 bases, read in frame from the first base.

Sequenced material: PBMCs. The chain joins TRBV5-4 to TRBJ2-1; a stretch of 9 junction bases matches TRBD2. The source is a woman in her 70s in good health and CMV-seropositive. The CDR3 region has the sequence CASSVGLAEQFF. In nucleotides, the sequence is TGTGCCAGCAGCGTGGGACTAGCCGAGCAGTTCTTC.